Shown below are 14 T cell receptor beta chains from a single sample sequenced in a study of blood T cell repertoires in COVID-19. Here immunoSEQ multiplex PCR was the method, and the copy in TCRdb shows in-frame clones only, minus some. The sample carries roughly 66,000 clones, approximately 80% recorded once. Material for sequencing was peripheral blood. Receptors originate from a man aged 60 to 69 with acute or convalescent COVID-19.

The CDR3 coding sequence is TGCGCCAGCAGCCGCGACGGACAAGGAAACACTGAAGCTTTCTTT. It encodes CASSRDGQGNTEAFF. This sequence joins TRBV4-1 and TRBJ1-1, with a possible D match to TRBD1 (5 bases). CDR1 and CDR2 (germline): MGHRA, YSYEKL. V dropped 4 bases and J dropped 2 bases, with 14 bases sitting between them. CDR3 size: 15 residues.

V is TRBV3-1 (or the pseudogene TRBV3-2) and J is TRBJ2-5, with a possible D match to TRBD1 (5 bases). The CDR3 runs to 13 residues. The germline V gene encodes CDR1 LGHDT and CDR2 YNNKEL (reference sequence). V gave up 5 bases and J gave up 2 bases, with 9 bases separating them. CDR3 loop: CASSWAGQETQYF. CDR3 DNA: TGTGCCAGCAGCTGGGCAGGGCAAGAGACCCAGTACTTC.

The chain recombines TRBV4-3 with TRBJ1-2, with TRBD1 as a possible D gene (5 bases). The CDR3 runs to 13 residues. CDR1 LGHNA and CDR2 YSLEER come from the germline V gene. V was clipped by 4 bases and J by 3 bases, with 9 bases between them. CDR3 region: CASSRTTDYGYTF. CDR3 in DNA: TGCGCCAGCAGCCGGACGACAGACTATGGCTACACCTTC.

The chain carries TRBV4-1 and TRBJ1-1, with D possibly matching TRBD1 (6 bases). Germline CDR1 is MGHRA and CDR2 is YSYEKL. This CDR3 has 15 residues. V lost 2 bases and J lost 0, with 10 bases in between. CDR3 in amino acids: CASSQRTVLNTEAFF. The CDR3 DNA sequence: TGCGCCAGCAGCCAACGGACAGTACTGAACACTGAAGCTTTCTTT.

This chain links TRBV6-2 or TRBV6-3 with TRBJ1-2, with 9 bases aligning to TRBD1. This CDR3 is 13 amino acids long. V lost 5 bases, J lost 6 bases, and 4 bases stayed unmatched. Per the germline V gene, CDR1 is MNHEY and CDR2 is SVGEGT. The CDR3 protein is CASSLRDRDGYTF. As DNA, the CDR3 is TGTGCCAGCAGTCTCCGGGACAGGGATGGCTACACCTTC.

The gene calls are TRBV6-2 or TRBV6-3 and TRBJ2-7; 12 positions match TRBD1. The CDR3 is 15 residues long. Germline lookup yields CDR1 MNHEY and CDR2 SVGEGT. V was pared by 5 bases and J by 4 bases, with 6 bases of the junction left unmatched. CDR3 DNA sequence: TGTGCCAGCAGTAAACCGGGACAGGGGGCTTACGAGCAGTACTTC. It codes for CASSKPGQGAYEQYF.

The V call is TRBV11-3, the J call TRBJ2-1; TRBD1 matches 8 bases. J was trimmed by 2 bases and V by 0 bases; bases with no gene match: 0. The CDR3 is 15 amino acids. Germline CDR1 SGHNT, CDR2 YENEEA. DNA for the CDR3: TGTGCCAGCAGCTTAGAGACAGGGGCCTACAATGAGCAGTTCTTC. Its protein is CASSLETGAYNEQFF.

This clone was observed a single time. The gene calls are TRBV6-1 and TRBJ1-1; D is unresolved. The CDR3 runs to 13 residues. Trimming took off 0 bases at V and 4 bases at J, with 6 bases between the two ends. The germline V gene has CDR1 MNHNS and CDR2 SASEGT. The CDR3 coding sequence is TGTGCCAGCAGTGAAGCATACAGCACTGAAGCTTTCTTT. This encodes CASSEAYSTEAFF.

The rearrangement uses TRBV6-2 or TRBV6-3 and TRBJ2-5; 9 nucleotides agree with TRBD2. Germline V lookup: CDR1 MNHEY, CDR2 SVGEGT. The CDR3 runs 19 residues. The V segment lost 1 base and the J segment 4 bases; nucleotides outside the gene matches: 16. CDR3 protein: CASSYLAGGSPTQVETQYF. CDR3 nucleotide sequence: TGTGCCAGCAGTTACTTGGCGGGGGGGAGTCCGACCCAAGTAGAGACCCAGTACTTC.

The genes are TRBV14 and TRBJ1-6; the D gene is possibly TRBD1 (5 bases). This CDR3 has 17 residues. Germline V lookup: CDR1 SGHDN, CDR2 FVKESK. Trimming removed 4 bases at V and 0 bases at J, with 13 bases between. CDR3 DNA sequence: TGTGCCAGCAGCCCAGGGCCACGGAGCTCCTATAATTCACCCCTCCACTTT. Protein: CASSPGPRSSYNSPLHF.

V is TRBV6-5 and J is TRBJ2-7; a possible D gene is TRBD1 (6 bases). The CDR3 is 14 residues long. In germline, CDR1 is MNHEY, CDR2 SVGAGI. Trimming stripped 0 bases from V and 3 bases from J, with 9 bases between. CDR3 sequence: CASSYSIQGYEQYF. The CDR3 DNA sequence: TGTGCCAGCAGTTACTCGATACAGGGCTACGAGCAGTACTTC.

The rearrangement uses TRBV19 and TRBJ1-6; D is ambiguous. Germline CDR1 reads LNHDA; CDR2 reads SQIVND (reference sequence). V was cut by 7 bases and J by 7 bases, with 14 bases left in between. This CDR3 comprises 14 residues. In DNA form, the CDR3 reads TGTGCCAGTAAACTAGTCCCGGAGAATTCACCCCTCCACTTT. Encoded protein: CASKLVPENSPLHF.

This sequence joins TRBV19 and TRBJ1-5, with D perhaps matching TRBD1 (5 bases). The germline gives CDR1 LNHDA, CDR2 SQIVND (reference sequence). Deletions cut 0 bases from V and 5 bases from J, with 11 bases between. There are 15 residues in the CDR3. CDR3 in DNA: TGTGCCAGTAGTATAGATCGGGGGGGGGATCAGCCCCAGCATTTT. Translating gives CASSIDRGGDQPQHF. Drawing the rest from reference TRBV19 and TRBJ1-5, the complete variable domain is DGGITQSPKYLFRKEGQNVTLSCEQNLNHDAMYWYRQDPGQGLRLIYYSQIVNDFQKGDIAEGYSVSREKKESFPLTVTSAQKNPTAFYLCASSIDRGGDQPQHFGDGTRLSIL.

The genes are TRBV27 and TRBJ1-2; D is possibly TRBD1 (6 bases). The CDR3 length is 14 residues. The V gene's germline CDR1 is MNHEY and CDR2 SMNVEV (reference sequence). Trimming removed 2 bases at V and 5 bases at J, with 12 bases between. CDR3 sequence reads: CASSLRWQGYGYTF. CDR3 sequence (DNA): TGTGCCAGCAGTTTACGGTGGCAGGGGTATGGCTACACCTTC.